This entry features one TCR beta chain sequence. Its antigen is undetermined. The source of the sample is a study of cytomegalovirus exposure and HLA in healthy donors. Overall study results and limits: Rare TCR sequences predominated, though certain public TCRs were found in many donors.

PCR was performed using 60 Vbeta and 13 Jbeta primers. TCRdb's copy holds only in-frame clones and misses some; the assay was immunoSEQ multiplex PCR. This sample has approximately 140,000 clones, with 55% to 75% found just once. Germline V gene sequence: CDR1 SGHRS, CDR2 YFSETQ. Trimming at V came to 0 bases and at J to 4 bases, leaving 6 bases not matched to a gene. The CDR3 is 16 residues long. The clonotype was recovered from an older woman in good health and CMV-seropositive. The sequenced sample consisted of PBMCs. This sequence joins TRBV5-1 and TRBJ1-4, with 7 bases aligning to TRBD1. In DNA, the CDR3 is TGCGCCAGCAGCTTGGCCCCAGGGGGAGGTAATGAAAAACTGTTTTTT. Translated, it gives CASSLAPGGGNEKLFF.